This T cell receptor (beta chain) was identified in a study of T cells and Merkel cell carcinoma outcomes. Findings and limits, study-wide: Repertoire plus T-cell density reportedly predicted Merkel cell carcinoma outcomes.

Using immunoSEQ multiplex PCR, the repertoire was profiled, and TCRdb retains in-frame clones only, with some absent. The top ten hold approximately 8.1% of the sample, which has 15,000 to 17,000 clones, 81% seen once. Of note for this clone: What it recognizes is unknown.

J gave up 4 bases and V 4 bases, and 8 bases lay outside the gene matches. The CDR3 is 15 amino acids. Germline CDR1 SEHNR, CDR2 FQNEAQ (reference sequence). V usage is TRBV7-9 and J usage is TRBJ2-7; 9 positions agree with TRBD1. The source of this sequence is a human donor with Merkel cell carcinoma. The sample consisted of tumor tissue from Merkel cell carcinoma. The CDR3 bases are TGTGCCAGCAGCTCGGACAGGGGATATGGGTACGAGCAGTACTTC. This gives the protein CASSSDRGYGYEQYF.